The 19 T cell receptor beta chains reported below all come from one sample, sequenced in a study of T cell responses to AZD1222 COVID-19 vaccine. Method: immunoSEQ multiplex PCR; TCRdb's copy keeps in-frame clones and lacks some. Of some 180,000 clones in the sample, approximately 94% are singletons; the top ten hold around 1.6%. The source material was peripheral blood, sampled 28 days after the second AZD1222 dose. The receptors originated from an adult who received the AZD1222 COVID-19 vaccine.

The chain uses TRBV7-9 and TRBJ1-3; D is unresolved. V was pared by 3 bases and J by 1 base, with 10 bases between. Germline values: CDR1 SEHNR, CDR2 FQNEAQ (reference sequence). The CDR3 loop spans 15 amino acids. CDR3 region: CASSLFRNSGNTIYF. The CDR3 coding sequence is TGTGCCAGCAGCTTGTTCCGCAATTCTGGAAACACCATATATTTT.

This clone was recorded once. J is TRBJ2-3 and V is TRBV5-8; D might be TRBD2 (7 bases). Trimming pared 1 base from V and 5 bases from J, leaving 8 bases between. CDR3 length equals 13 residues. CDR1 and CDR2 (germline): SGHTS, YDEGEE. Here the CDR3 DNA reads TGTGCCAGCAGCTTGAGGGGGGGAGATACGCAGTATTTT. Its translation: CASSLRGGDTQYF.

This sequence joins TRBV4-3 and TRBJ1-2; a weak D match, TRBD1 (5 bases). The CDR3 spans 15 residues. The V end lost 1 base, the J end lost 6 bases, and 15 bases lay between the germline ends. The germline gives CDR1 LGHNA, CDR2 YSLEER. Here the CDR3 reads CASSQAGGRTNGYTF. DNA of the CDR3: TGCGCCAGCAGCCAAGCGGGGGGACGGACCAATGGCTACACCTTC.

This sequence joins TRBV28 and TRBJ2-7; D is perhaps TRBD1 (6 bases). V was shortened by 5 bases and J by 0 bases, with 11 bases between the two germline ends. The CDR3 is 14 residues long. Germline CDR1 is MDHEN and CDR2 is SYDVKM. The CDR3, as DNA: TGTGCCAGCAGTCCCTACAGGGCCTCCTACGAGCAGTACTTC. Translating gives CASSPYRASYEQYF. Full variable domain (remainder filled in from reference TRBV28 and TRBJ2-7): DVKVTQSSRYLVKRTGEKVFLECVQDMDHENMFWYRQDPGLGLRLIYFSYDVKMKEKGDIPEGYSVSREKKERFSLILESASTNQTSMYLCASSPYRASYEQYFGPGTRLTVT.

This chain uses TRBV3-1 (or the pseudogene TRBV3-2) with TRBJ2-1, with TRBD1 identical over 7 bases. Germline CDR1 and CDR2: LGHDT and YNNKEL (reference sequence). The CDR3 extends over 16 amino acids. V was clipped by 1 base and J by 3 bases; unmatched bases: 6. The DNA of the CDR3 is TGTGCCAGCAGCCAAGGAGTACAGGGGAACTACAATGAGCAGTTCTTC. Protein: CASSQGVQGNYNEQFF.

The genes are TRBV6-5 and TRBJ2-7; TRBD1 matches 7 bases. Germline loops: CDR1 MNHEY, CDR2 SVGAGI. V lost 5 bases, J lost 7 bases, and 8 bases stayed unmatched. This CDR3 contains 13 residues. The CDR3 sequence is CASSNRQGMEQYF. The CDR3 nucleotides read TGTGCCAGCAGTAACCGACAGGGAATGGAGCAGTACTTC.

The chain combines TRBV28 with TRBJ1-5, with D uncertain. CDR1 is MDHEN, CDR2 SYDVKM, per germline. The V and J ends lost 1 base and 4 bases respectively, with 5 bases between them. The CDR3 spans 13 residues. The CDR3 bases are TGTGCCAGCAGTTTATATTCAAATCAGCCCCAGCATTTT. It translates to CASSLYSNQPQHF.

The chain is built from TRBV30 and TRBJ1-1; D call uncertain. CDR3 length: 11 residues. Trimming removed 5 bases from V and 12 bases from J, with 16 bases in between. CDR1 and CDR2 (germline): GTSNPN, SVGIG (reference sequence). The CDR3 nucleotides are TGTGCCTGGTCCTTCCCAGGAGGGACTTTCTTT. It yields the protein CAWSFPGGTFF. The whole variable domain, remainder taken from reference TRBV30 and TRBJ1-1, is SQTIHQWPATLVQPVGSPLSLECTVEGTSNPNLYWYRQAAGRGLQLLFYSVGIGQISSEVPQNLSASRPQDRQFILSSKKLLLSDSGFYLCAWSFPGGTFFGQGTRLTVV.

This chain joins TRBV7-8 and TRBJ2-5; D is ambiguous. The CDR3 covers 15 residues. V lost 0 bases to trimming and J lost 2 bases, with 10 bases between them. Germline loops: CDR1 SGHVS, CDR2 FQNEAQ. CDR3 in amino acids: CASSLASPPQETQYF. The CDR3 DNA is TGTGCCAGCAGCTTAGCATCTCCGCCACAAGAGACCCAGTACTTC.

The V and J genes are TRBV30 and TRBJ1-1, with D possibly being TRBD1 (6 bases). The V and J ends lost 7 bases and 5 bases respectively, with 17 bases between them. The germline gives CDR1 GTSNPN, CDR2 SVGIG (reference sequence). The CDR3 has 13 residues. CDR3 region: CAFRPRGQTEAFF. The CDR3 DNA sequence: TGTGCCTTCAGACCCCGGGGGCAAACTGAAGCTTTCTTT.

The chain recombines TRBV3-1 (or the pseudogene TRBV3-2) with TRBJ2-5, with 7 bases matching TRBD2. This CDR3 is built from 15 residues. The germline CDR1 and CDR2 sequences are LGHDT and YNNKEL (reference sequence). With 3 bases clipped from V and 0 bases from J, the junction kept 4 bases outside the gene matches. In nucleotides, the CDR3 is TGTGCCAGCAGCCAGGTGCGGGGGTACCAAGAGACCCAGTACTTC. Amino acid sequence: CASSQVRGYQETQYF.

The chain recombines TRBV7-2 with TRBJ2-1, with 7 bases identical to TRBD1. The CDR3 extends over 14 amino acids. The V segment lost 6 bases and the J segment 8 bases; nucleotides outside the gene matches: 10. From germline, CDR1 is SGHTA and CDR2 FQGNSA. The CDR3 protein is CASSLARGSYEQFF. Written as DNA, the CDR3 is TGTGCCAGCAGTTTGGCCAGGGGGTCCTATGAGCAGTTCTTC.

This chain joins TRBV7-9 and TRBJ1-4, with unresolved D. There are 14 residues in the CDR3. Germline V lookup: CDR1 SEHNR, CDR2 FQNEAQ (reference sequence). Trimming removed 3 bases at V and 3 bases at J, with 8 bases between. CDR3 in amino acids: CASSLTASNEKLFF. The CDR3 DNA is TGTGCCAGCAGCTTGACGGCTTCTAATGAAAAACTGTTTTTT.

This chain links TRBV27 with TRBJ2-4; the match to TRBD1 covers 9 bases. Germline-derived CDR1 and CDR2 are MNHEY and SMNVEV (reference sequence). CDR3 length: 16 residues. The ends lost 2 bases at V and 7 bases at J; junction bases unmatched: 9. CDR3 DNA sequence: TGTGCCAGCAGTTTAACTGCGGGACAGGGTCCGAACATTCAGTACTTC. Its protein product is CASSLTAGQGPNIQYF.

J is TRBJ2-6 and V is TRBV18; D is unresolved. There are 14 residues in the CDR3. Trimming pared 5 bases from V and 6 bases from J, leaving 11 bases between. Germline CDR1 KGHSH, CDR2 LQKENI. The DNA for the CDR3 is TGTGCCAGCTCAGAGAAATTAGAGGCCAACGTCCTGACTTTC. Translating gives CASSEKLEANVLTF.

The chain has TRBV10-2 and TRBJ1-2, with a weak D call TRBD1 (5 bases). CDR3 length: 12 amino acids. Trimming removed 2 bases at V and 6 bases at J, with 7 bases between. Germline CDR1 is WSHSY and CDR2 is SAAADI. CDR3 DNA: TGCGCCAGCAGTGAGCGGGGGGATGGCTACACCTTC. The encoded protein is CASSERGDGYTF.

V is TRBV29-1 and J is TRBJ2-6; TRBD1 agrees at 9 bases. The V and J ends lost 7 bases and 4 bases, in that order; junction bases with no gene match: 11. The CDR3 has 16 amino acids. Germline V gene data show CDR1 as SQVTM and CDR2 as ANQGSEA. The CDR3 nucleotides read TGCAGCGCCACAGGGGGCGAATTGTCCGGGGCCAACGTCCTGACTTTC. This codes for CSATGGELSGANVLTF.

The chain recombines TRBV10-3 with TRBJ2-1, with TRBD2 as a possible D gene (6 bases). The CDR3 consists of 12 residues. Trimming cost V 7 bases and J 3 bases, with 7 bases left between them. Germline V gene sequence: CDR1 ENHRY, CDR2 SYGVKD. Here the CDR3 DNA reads TGTGCCATCATGGGACTCTACAATGAGCAGTTCTTC. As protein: CAIMGLYNEQFF.

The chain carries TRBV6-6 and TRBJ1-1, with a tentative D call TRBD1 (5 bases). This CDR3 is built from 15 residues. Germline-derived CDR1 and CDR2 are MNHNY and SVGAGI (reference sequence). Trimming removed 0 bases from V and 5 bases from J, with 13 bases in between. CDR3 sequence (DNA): TGTGCCAGCAGTTACTCGGCCAGGGCCGTGACTGAAGCTTTCTTT. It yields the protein CASSYSARAVTEAFF.